The clone carrying this T cell receptor beta chain was seen only a few times. Its antigen is undetermined. These data come from a study of beta chain features in type 1 diabetes. Study conclusions and caveats: Patients with Type 1 diabetes showed moderately but significantly shorter TCRB CDR3s in all four CD4+ subsets. Patients' naive, central memory and regulatory TCRB repertoires appeared more alike than those of healthy donors. More deletions and fewer insertions at VDJ junctions were found in patients with type 1 diabetes.

The CDR3 is made up of 13 amino acids. In germline, CDR1 is SEHNR, CDR2 FQNEAQ (reference sequence). V was shortened by 6 bases and J by 7 bases, with 12 bases between the two germline ends. Via CD45RO/CCR7/CD25/CD127/CD95/CD27, cells of the CD4+ naive, central memory, regulatory and stem cell-like memory subsets were sorted. Expressed TCRB transcripts were sequenced because the isolated RNA had all been reverse transcribed beforehand. Some clones are missing from TCRdb's copy, which holds only in-frame ones; the method was immunoSEQ multiplex PCR. The sample has roughly 150,000 clones, 8.5% to 14% seen once.

Material: central memory CD4+ T cells from blood. The origin of this receptor is a man in his late teens or twenties in good health. The J gene is TRBJ1-4, the V gene TRBV7-9; D gene unclear. CDR3 nucleotide sequence: TGTGCCAGCAGTAGACAAGTCAGTGAAAAACTGTTTTTT. Protein: CASSRQVSEKLFF.